Listed below are T cell receptor beta chains from one sample, sequenced in a study of T cell responses to AZD1222 COVID-19 vaccine. Profiling relied on immunoSEQ multiplex PCR, and the TCRdb table lists in-frame clones only, not all of them. This table has 150,000 or so clones, less than 90% appearing once. The sequencing here drew on peripheral blood, taken on day 0 of AZD1222 vaccination. These receptors were obtained from an adult in good health. Both conserved end residues are part of each CDR3. Each record gives: J gene, V gene, CDR3 protein.

J: TRBJ1-2
V: TRBV5-6
CDR3: CASSTGPAGYGYTF

J: TRBJ2-5
V: TRBV2
CDR3: CASRGDHGGTQYF

J: TRBJ1-4
V: TRBV7-9
CDR3: CASSLRGATNEKLFF

J: TRBJ1-6
V: TRBV7-9
CDR3: CASSLGQGASTYNSPLHF

J: TRBJ1-6
V: TRBV5-5
CDR3: CASSLFAGRDSPLHF

J: TRBJ2-4
V: TRBV5-4
CDR3: CASTTSGGAEAKNIQYF

J: TRBJ2-7
V: TRBV5-4
CDR3: CASSFRVGGQYF

J: TRBJ1-3
V: TRBV21-1
CDR3: CASSKVTIRQGSSGNTIYF

J: TRBJ2-2
V: TRBV10-3
CDR3: CAISDQPSGGAGELFF

J: TRBJ1-2
V: TRBV11-2
CDR3: CASSLDGGPYGYTF

J: TRBJ2-1
V: TRBV4-3
CDR3: CASSQDIASGGSEQFF

J: TRBJ2-7
V: TRBV9
CDR3: CASSVEQGFVHEQYF

J: TRBJ2-7
V: TRBV9
CDR3: CASSVAPRGGYEQYF

J: TRBJ1-5
V: TRBV7-2
CDR3: CASSLVGQGLGNQPQHF

J: TRBJ1-2
V: TRBV4-1
CDR3: CASSPGYVTGLGYTF

J: TRBJ2-2
V: TRBV11-2
CDR3: CASSFGVPGELFF

J: TRBJ1-5
V: TRBV28
CDR3: CASSLRGQPQHF

J: TRBJ2-2
V: TRBV15
CDR3: CATSRTGGSTGELFF

J: TRBJ1-1
V: TRBV7-2
CDR3: CASSSGGYTEAFF

J: TRBJ2-2
V: TRBV7-6
CDR3: CASSLRITNTGELFF